This is a list of T cell receptor beta chains from one sample in a study of blood T cell repertoires in COVID-19. The protocol was immunoSEQ multiplex PCR, while the TCRdb copy is restricted to in-frame clones and leaves out a portion. The sample gives some 80,000 clones, roughly 84% of which show up once; roughly 3.5% is in the top ten. The sample consisted of peripheral blood. The receptors come from a man in his fifties or sixties with acute or convalescent COVID-19. The CDR3 runs from the conserved cysteine through the conserved F or W. A D gene is named only where the DNA matches it firmly. Where a row states a size, it is once, few, many or the class of an expanded clone; other rows omit it.

J gene	D gene	V gene	clone size	CDR3 protein	CDR3 DNA
TRBJ2-5	TRBD2	TRBV5-1	-	CASRGGEKETQYF	TGCGCCAGCAGGGGGGGGGAGAAGGAGACCCAGTACTTC
TRBJ2-5	-	TRBV4-1	-	CASSHSGPGETQYF	TGCGCCAGCAGCCATTCAGGTCCAGGGGAGACCCAGTACTTC
TRBJ2-1	-	TRBV7-3	-	CASSLMGGVDEQFF	TGTGCCAGCAGCTTAATGGGGGGTGTGGATGAGCAGTTCTTC
TRBJ2-1	TRBD2	TRBV3-1/TRBV3-2	-	CASSFPAGGQFF	TGTGCCAGCAGCTTCCCGGCGGGGGGGCAGTTCTTC
TRBJ1-1	-	TRBV6-2/TRBV6-3	-	CASSYIGGEAAFF	TGTGCCAGCAGTTATATTGGGGGCGAGGCTGCTTTCTTT
TRBJ2-3	-	TRBV30	-	CAWSLGRLTDTQYF	TGTGCCTGGAGTTTGGGGAGACTCACAGATACGCAGTATTTT
TRBJ2-2	-	TRBV4-3	once	CASSSRVTGELFF	TGCGCCAGCAGCTCTCGGGTCACCGGGGAGCTGTTTTTT
TRBJ2-1	TRBD2	TRBV11-3	-	CASSSGLAGERGSSYNEQFF	TGTGCCAGCAGCTCGGGACTAGCGGGAGAAAGGGGAAGCTCCTACAATGAGCAGTTCTTC
TRBJ2-7	TRBD2	TRBV4-1	-	CASSQELTSGSGREQYF	TGCGCCAGCAGCCAAGAACTGACTAGCGGGAGCGGTAGAGAGCAGTACTTC
TRBJ2-6	-	TRBV6-4	-	CASSPQAGANVLTF	TGTGCCAGCAGTCCCCAGGCTGGGGCCAACGTCCTGACTTTC
TRBJ1-2	TRBD1	TRBV6-5	-	CASRRQGQNYGYTF	TGTGCCAGCAGAAGACAGGGGCAAAACTATGGCTACACCTTC
TRBJ1-2	TRBD1	TRBV7-6	-	CASSADRGPNYGYTF	TGTGCCAGCAGCGCCGACAGGGGGCCTAACTATGGCTACACCTTC
TRBJ2-1	-	TRBV9	-	CASSAGTSRRSNEQFF	TGTGCCAGCAGCGCAGGGACTTCCCGGAGGTCAAATGAGCAGTTCTTC
TRBJ2-6	TRBD1	TRBV5-1	-	CASSLGDSWLGANVLTF	TGCGCCAGCAGCTTGGGGGACAGTTGGTTAGGGGCCAACGTCCTGACTTTC
TRBJ2-7	-	TRBV20-1	-	CSASEGYEQYF	TGCAGTGCTAGCGAGGGATACGAGCAGTACTTC
TRBJ1-1	-	TRBV27	-	CASSPTRPNTEAFF	TGTGCCAGCAGTCCGACACGACCCAACACTGAAGCTTTCTTT
TRBJ2-5	TRBD2	TRBV9	-	CASSVVSGGVETQYF	TGTGCCAGCAGCGTAGTTAGCGGGGGGGTAGAGACCCAGTACTTC
TRBJ1-3	TRBD1	TRBV19	once	CASSLTPGTGGESLSGNTIYF	TGTGCCAGTAGTCTAACTCCCGGGACAGGGGGCGAGTCCCTCTCTGGAAACACCATATATTTT
TRBJ1-5	TRBD1	TRBV28	few	CASSLGQGGPQHF	TGTGCCAGCAGTTTAGGACAGGGTGGGCCCCAGCATTTT
TRBJ2-3	TRBD1	TRBV24-1	-	CATSDPGGADTQYF	TGTGCCACCAGTGATCCAGGGGGCGCAGATACGCAGTATTTT
TRBJ1-5	TRBD1	TRBV7-2	-	CASSRTGTGNNQPQHF	TGTGCCAGCAGCCGTACCGGGACAGGGAACAATCAGCCCCAGCATTTT
TRBJ2-5	-	TRBV27	once	CASSPGGTARETQYF	TGTGCCAGCAGTCCCGGCGGGACTGCACGGGAGACCCAGTACTTC
TRBJ1-1	-	TRBV4-3	-	CASSPENYGLNTEAFF	TGCGCCAGCAGCCCAGAGAACTACGGTTTGAACACTGAAGCTTTCTTT
TRBJ2-1	-	TRBV19	-	CASSKDTYNEQFF	TGTGCCAGTAGTAAAGATACCTACAATGAGCAGTTCTTC
TRBJ2-3	-	TRBV18	-	CASSGSTDTQYF	TGTGCCAGTAGCGGAAGCACAGATACGCAGTATTTT
TRBJ2-4	-	TRBV3-1/TRBV3-2	once	CASSQADVADIQYF	TGTGCCAGCAGCCAAGCGGATGTAGCGGACATTCAGTACTTC
TRBJ1-5	-	TRBV6-5	few	CASSTSMGLNQPQHF	TGTGCCAGCAGTACCTCTATGGGCCTCAATCAGCCCCAGCATTTT
TRBJ1-2	TRBD1	TRBV11-2	-	CASSLAPPPPGQGYGYTF	TGTGCCAGCAGCTTAGCCCCCCCTCCACCGGGACAGGGGTATGGCTACACCTTC
TRBJ2-2	TRBD1	TRBV4-1	-	CASSLPRTGQKDTGELFF	TGCGCCAGCAGCCTTCCCCGGACAGGGCAAAAGGACACCGGGGAGCTGTTTTTT
TRBJ2-7	-	TRBV6-5	-	CATQRGNQHEQYF	TGTGCCACGCAGAGGGGGAATCAGCACGAGCAGTACTTC
TRBJ1-6	-	TRBV7-9	-	CASSSGQTNSPLHF	TGTGCCAGCAGTTCCGGACAGACGAATTCACCCCTCCACTTT
TRBJ2-7	TRBD1	TRBV10-3	-	CAISETGGIYEQYF	TGTGCCATCAGTGAGACAGGGGGCATCTACGAGCAGTACTTC
TRBJ1-1	-	TRBV7-9	-	CASSLPQRNTEAFF	TGTGCCAGCAGCTTACCACAGAGGAACACTGAAGCTTTCTTT
TRBJ1-3	-	TRBV4-3	-	CASSQEPMSVSGNTIYF	TGCGCCAGCAGCCAAGAGCCCATGTCGGTCTCTGGAAACACCATATATTTT
TRBJ1-6	-	TRBV5-1	-	CASSAGQSRWASPLHF	TGCGCCAGCAGCGCTGGACAGAGTCGATGGGCCTCACCCCTCCACTTT
TRBJ2-7	-	TRBV7-2	-	CASSSDRYEQYF	TGTGCCAGCAGCTCAGACAGATACGAGCAGTACTTC
TRBJ2-5	TRBD2	TRBV11-3	-	CASSPGYTSGEETQYF	TGTGCCAGCAGCCCTGGATACACTAGCGGCGAAGAGACCCAGTACTTC
TRBJ2-5	-	TRBV7-3	once	CASSSSPGSWETQYF	TGTGCCAGCAGCTCCAGTCCGGGGAGTTGGGAGACCCAGTACTTC
TRBJ2-1	-	TRBV12-3/TRBV12-4	-	CASSSQLDNEQFF	TGTGCCAGCAGTTCGCAGCTAGACAATGAGCAGTTCTTC
TRBJ2-1	TRBD1	TRBV27	-	CASKPTKGAQSYNEQFF	TGTGCCAGCAAGCCAACAAAGGGGGCCCAATCCTACAATGAGCAGTTCTTC
TRBJ2-7	-	TRBV2	-	CASSEALSSYEQYF	TGTGCCAGCAGTGAAGCGCTGAGCTCCTACGAGCAGTACTTC
TRBJ1-6	TRBD1	TRBV2	-	CAITGGYNSPLHF	TGTGCCATTACAGGGGGCTATAATTCACCCCTCCACTTT
TRBJ1-6	-	TRBV30	once	CAWSVRGFTNSPLHF	TGTGCCTGGAGTGTACGGGGGTTTACGAATTCACCCCTCCACTTT